These 14 T cell receptor beta chains came from one sample sequenced in a study of blood T cell repertoires in COVID-19. Sequencing was performed with immunoSEQ multiplex PCR; in TCRdb, only in-frame clones are kept and a portion is missing. The table records some 14,000 clones, approximately 86% of them present only once. Material for sequencing was peripheral blood. All receptors come from a man older than 75 with acute or convalescent COVID-19.

The chain links TRBV12-3 or TRBV12-4 to TRBJ1-2, with TRBD1 as a possible D gene (5 bases). The CDR3 contains 12 residues. Trimming removed 7 bases at V and 8 bases at J, with 14 bases between. CDR3 sequence reads: CASTLGGRGYTF. CDR3 sequence (DNA): TGTGCCAGCACCCTCGGGGGGAGGGGCTACACCTTC.

The chain has TRBV7-2 and TRBJ2-2, with D possibly being TRBD2 (5 bases). CDR1 SGHTA and CDR2 FQGNSA come from the germline V gene. The CDR3 covers 15 residues. V was clipped by 5 bases and J by 0 bases, with 10 bases between them. The CDR3 region is CASSGWGANTGELFF. The CDR3 nucleotides are TGTGCCAGCAGCGGGTGGGGAGCGAACACCGGGGAGCTGTTTTTT.

This clone has more than one count but fewer than ten. The rearrangement joins TRBV6-5 to TRBJ2-7; weak D call: TRBD2 (5 bases). V gave up 6 bases and J gave up 2 bases, with 14 bases separating them. The CDR3 runs 14 residues. Germline assignment: CDR1 MNHEY and CDR2 SVGAGI. The CDR3 loop is CASSRGGNPYEQYF. The CDR3 DNA sequence: TGTGCCAGCAGCCGGGGTGGGAATCCCTACGAGCAGTACTTC.

V and J are TRBV9 and TRBJ2-2; unclear D gene. Germline lookup yields CDR1 SGDLS and CDR2 YYNGEE. This CDR3 contains 14 residues. The V gene lost 1 base and the J gene lost 0 bases, with 4 bases spanning the gap. As DNA, the CDR3 is TGTGCCAGCAGCGTACTACCGAACACCGGGGAGCTGTTTTTT. Translated: CASSVLPNTGELFF.

This chain connects TRBV7-9 to TRBJ1-2, with TRBD1 matching 9 bases. Germline-derived CDR1 and CDR2 are SEHNR and FQNEAQ (reference sequence). J was trimmed by 7 bases and V by 2 bases; bases with no gene match: 5. This CDR3 spans 14 amino acids. The chain's CDR3 is CASSLRDRVRGYTF. The CDR3 nucleotides are TGTGCCAGCAGCTTACGGGACAGGGTTCGTGGCTACACCTTC.

The chain carries TRBV18 and TRBJ1-2; 10 bases line up with TRBD1. Germline V gene data show CDR1 as KGHSH and CDR2 as LQKENI. The CDR3 extends over 13 amino acids. V lost 3 bases and J lost 8; bases outside the gene matches: 3. CDR3 DNA: TGTGCCAGCTCACCGACAGGGGGCGGCGGCTACACCTTC. This sequence encodes CASSPTGGGGYTF.

The chain couples TRBV28 to TRBJ2-2; the D is unclear. The length of the CDR3 is 12 residues. V gave up 3 bases and J gave up 5 bases, with 4 bases separating them. Per the germline V gene, CDR1 is MDHEN and CDR2 is SYDVKM. The DNA of the CDR3 is TGTGCCAGCAGTTTGAGAACCGGGGAGCTGTTTTTT. Its translation: CASSLRTGELFF.

This chain joins TRBV5-1 and TRBJ1-1, with 7 bases matching TRBD1. Trimming at V came to 0 bases and at J to 4 bases, leaving 9 bases not matched to a gene. The germline gives CDR1 SGHRS, CDR2 YFSETQ. This CDR3 has 16 residues. The chain's CDR3 is CASSLERPGGSTEAFF. CDR3 DNA sequence: TGCGCCAGCAGCTTGGAAAGGCCAGGGGGGAGCACTGAAGCTTTCTTT. The full variable domain, in which reference TRBV5-1 and TRBJ1-1 provide the parts outside the CDR3, is KAGVTQTPRYLIKTRGQQVTLSCSPISGHRSVSWYQQTPGQGLQFLFEYFSETQRNKGNFPGRFSGRQFSNSRSEMNVSTLELGDSALYLCASSLERPGGSTEAFFGQGTRLTVV.

This sequence joins TRBV10-2 and TRBJ2-5, with 9 bases identical to TRBD1. The length of the CDR3 is 14 residues. Germline values: CDR1 WSHSY, CDR2 SAAADI. V shed 6 bases, J shed 4 bases, and the junction held 6 bases outside the gene matches. CDR3 residues: CASSADRGGETQYF. DNA of the CDR3: TGCGCCAGCAGCGCGGACAGGGGAGGAGAGACCCAGTACTTC.

This clone has just a few counts. V gene TRBV27 combines with J gene TRBJ1-2; D is possibly TRBD1 (5 bases). In germline, CDR1 is MNHEY, CDR2 SMNVEV (reference sequence). V gave up 5 bases and J gave up 6 bases, with 25 bases separating them. The CDR3 extends over 17 amino acids. The CDR3 DNA reads as TGTGCCAGCAGTCCCCAAAAGGGACTGAGAAGGGAAAATGGCTACACCTTC. Its translation is CASSPQKGLRRENGYTF.

The rearrangement joins TRBV6-5 to TRBJ1-4; tentatively, D is TRBD1 (6 bases). The CDR3 sequence is 15 residues long. The V end lost 6 bases, the J end lost 0 bases, and 11 bases lay between the germline ends. CDR1 is MNHEY, CDR2 SVGAGI, per germline. As DNA, the CDR3 is TGTGCCAGCAGCGGACAGAGTGCAACTAATGAAAAACTGTTTTTT. Translation gives CASSGQSATNEKLFF.

The chain is built from TRBV5-1 and TRBJ2-5, with 11 bases fitting TRBD1. The CDR3 runs to 15 residues. Looked up from germline, CDR1 is SGHRS and CDR2 is YFSETQ. After removal of 4 bases from V and 5 bases from J, the junction contained 7 bases not matched to a gene. The CDR3 loop is CASSTGQGAWETQYF. In DNA form, the CDR3 reads TGCGCCAGCAGCACCGGACAGGGGGCATGGGAGACCCAGTACTTC.

The chain links TRBV7-2 to TRBJ1-4, with 8 bases matching TRBD1. Unmatched junction bases numbered 4, after V lost 3 bases and J lost 1 base. The CDR3 loop spans 16 amino acids. Germline V gene lookup returns CDR1 SGHTA and CDR2 FQGNSA. The CDR3, as DNA: TGTGCCAGCAGCTTTCGACAGGGGTTAACTAATGAAAAACTGTTTTTT. Translating it yields CASSFRQGLTNEKLFF.

The chain joins TRBV9 to TRBJ1-2; D is possibly TRBD1 (5 bases). The CDR3 length is 14 residues. Trimming left V 0 bases short and J 8 bases short, with 14 bases between. CDR1 SGDLS and CDR2 YYNGEE come from the germline V gene. CDR3 DNA: TGTGCCAGCAGCGTAGAGCAGCCCGGGGGGGGCTACACCTTC. It encodes CASSVEQPGGGYTF. The complete variable domain, with remaining parts taken from reference TRBV9 and TRBJ1-2, reads DSGVTQTPKHLITATGQRVTLRCSPRSGDLSVYWYQQSLDQGLQFLIQYYNGEERAKGNILERFSAQQFPDLHSELNLSSLELGDSALYFCASSVEQPGGGYTFGSGTRLTVV.